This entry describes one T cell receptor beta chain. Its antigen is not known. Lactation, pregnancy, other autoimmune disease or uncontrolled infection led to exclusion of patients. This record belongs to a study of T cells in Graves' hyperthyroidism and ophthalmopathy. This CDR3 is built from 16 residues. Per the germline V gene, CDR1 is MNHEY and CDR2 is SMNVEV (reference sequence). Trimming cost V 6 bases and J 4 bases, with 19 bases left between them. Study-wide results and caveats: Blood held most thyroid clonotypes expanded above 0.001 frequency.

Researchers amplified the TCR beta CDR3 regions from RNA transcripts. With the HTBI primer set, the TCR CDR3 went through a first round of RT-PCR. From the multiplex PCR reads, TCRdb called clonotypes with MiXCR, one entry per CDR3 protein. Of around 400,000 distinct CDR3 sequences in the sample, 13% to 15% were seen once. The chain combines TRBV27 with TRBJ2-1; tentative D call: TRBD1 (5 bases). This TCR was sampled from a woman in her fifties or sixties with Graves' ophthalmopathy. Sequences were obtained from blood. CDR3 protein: CASRKQESNLYNEQFF. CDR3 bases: TGTGCCAGCAGAAAACAGGAGAGCAACCTGTACAATGAGCAGTTCTTC.